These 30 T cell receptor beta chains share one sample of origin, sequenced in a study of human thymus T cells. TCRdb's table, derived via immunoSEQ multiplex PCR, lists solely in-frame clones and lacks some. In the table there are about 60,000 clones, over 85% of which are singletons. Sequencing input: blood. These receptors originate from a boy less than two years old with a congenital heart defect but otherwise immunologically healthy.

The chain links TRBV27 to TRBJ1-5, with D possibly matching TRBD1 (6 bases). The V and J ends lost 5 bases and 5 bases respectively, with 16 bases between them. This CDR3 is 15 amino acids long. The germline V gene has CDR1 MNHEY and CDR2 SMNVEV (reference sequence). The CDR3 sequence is CASSTHRALDQPQHF. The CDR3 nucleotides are TGTGCCAGCAGTACTCACAGGGCCCTTGATCAGCCCCAGCATTTT.

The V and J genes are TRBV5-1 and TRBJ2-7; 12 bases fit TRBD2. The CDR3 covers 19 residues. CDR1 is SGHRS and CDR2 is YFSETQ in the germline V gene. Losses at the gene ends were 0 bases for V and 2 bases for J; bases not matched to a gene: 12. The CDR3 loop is CASSLVKGTSGSPPYEQYF. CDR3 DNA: TGCGCCAGCAGCTTGGTTAAAGGGACTAGCGGGTCCCCCCCCTACGAGCAGTACTTC. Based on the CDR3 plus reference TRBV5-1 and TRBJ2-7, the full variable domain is KAGVTQTPRYLIKTRGQQVTLSCSPISGHRSVSWYQQTPGQGLQFLFEYFSETQRNKGNFPGRFSGRQFSNSRSEMNVSTLELGDSALYLCASSLVKGTSGSPPYEQYFGPGTRLTVT.

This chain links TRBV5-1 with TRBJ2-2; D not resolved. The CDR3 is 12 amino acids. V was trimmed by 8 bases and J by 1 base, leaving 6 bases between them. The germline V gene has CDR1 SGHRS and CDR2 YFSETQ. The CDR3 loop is CARTGNTGELFF. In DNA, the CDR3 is TGCGCCAGGACGGGGAACACCGGGGAGCTGTTTTTT. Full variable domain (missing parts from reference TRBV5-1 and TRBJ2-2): KAGVTQTPRYLIKTRGQQVTLSCSPISGHRSVSWYQQTPGQGLQFLFEYFSETQRNKGNFPGRFSGRQFSNSRSEMNVSTLELGDSALYLCARTGNTGELFFGEGSRLTVL.

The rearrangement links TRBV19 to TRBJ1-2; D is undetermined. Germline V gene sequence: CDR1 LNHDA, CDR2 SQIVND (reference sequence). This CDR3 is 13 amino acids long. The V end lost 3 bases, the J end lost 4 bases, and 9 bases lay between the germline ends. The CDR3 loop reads CASSIGRLYGYTF. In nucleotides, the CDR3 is TGTGCCAGTAGTATTGGCAGGCTCTATGGCTACACCTTC.

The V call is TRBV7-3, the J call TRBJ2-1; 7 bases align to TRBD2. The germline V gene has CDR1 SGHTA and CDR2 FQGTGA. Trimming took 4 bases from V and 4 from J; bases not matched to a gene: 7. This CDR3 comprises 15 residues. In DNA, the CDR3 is TGTGCCAGCAGCTCGGCAGCGGGGCCGTACAATGAGCAGTTCTTC. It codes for CASSSAAGPYNEQFF.

In DNA, the CDR3 is TGTGCCAGTAGTATGGCAGGGAGGGGATACAATGAGCAGTTCTTC. The encoded protein is CASSMAGRGYNEQFF. The rearrangement uses TRBV19 and TRBJ2-1, with TRBD2 matching 7 bases. Trimming took 3 bases from V and 4 from J; bases not matched to a gene: 6. This CDR3 is 15 amino acids long. Looked up from germline, CDR1 is LNHDA and CDR2 is SQIVND (reference sequence).

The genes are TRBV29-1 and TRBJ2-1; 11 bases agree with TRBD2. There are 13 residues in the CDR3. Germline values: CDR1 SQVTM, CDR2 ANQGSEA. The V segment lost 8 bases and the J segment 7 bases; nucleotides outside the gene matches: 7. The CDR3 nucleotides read TGCAGCCTTACTAGCGGGAGCTTTAATGAGCAGTTCTTC. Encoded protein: CSLTSGSFNEQFF.

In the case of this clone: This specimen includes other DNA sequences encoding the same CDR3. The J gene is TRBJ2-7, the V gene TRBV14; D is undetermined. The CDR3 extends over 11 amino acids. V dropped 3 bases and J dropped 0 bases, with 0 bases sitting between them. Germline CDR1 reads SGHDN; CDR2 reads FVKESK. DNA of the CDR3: TGTGCCAGCAGCCACTCCTACGAGCAGTACTTC. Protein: CASSHSYEQYF.

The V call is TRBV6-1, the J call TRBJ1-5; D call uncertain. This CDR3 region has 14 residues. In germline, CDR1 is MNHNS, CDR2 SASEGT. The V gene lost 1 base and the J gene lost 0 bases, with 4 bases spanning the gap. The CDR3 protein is CASSEVHSNQPQHF. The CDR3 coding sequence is TGTGCCAGCAGTGAAGTCCATAGCAATCAGCCCCAGCATTTT.

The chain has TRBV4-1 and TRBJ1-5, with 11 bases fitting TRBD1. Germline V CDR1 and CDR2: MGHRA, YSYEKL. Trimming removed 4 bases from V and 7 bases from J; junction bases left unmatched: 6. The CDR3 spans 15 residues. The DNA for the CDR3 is TGCGCCAGCAGCCGGGGACAGGGGGGACGGCAGCCCCAGCATTTT. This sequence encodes CASSRGQGGRQPQHF.

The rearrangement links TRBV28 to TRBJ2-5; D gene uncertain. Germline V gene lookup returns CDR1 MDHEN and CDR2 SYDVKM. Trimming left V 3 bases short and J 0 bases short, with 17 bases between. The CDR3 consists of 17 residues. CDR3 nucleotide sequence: TGTGCCAGCAGTTTTAGTGGGATAAGGCTGTACCAAGAGACCCAGTACTTC. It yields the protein CASSFSGIRLYQETQYF.

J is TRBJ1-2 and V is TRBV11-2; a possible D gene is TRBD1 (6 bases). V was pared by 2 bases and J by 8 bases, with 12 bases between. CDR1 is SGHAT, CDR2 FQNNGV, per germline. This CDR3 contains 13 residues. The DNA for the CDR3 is TGTGCCAGCAGCTTAAGGCAGGGGCAAGGCTACACCTTC. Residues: CASSLRQGQGYTF.

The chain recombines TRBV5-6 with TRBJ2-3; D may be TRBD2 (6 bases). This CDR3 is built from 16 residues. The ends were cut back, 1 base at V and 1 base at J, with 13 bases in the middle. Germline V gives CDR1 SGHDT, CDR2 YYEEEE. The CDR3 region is CASSLRLTRGTDTQYF. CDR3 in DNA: TGTGCCAGCAGCTTGAGACTGACTAGAGGCACAGATACGCAGTATTTT.

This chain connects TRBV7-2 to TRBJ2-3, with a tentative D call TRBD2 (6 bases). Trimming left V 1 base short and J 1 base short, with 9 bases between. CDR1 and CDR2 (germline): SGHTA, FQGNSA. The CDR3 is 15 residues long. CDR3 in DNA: TGTGCCAGCAGCTTAGGGGGCGGGGGCACAGATACGCAGTATTTT. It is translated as CASSLGGGGTDTQYF. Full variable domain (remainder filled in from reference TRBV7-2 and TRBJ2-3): GAGVSQSPSNKVTEKGKDVELRCDPISGHTALYWYRQSLGQGLEFLIYFQGNSAPDKSGLPSDRFSAERTGGSVSTLTIQRTQQEDSAVYLCASSLGGGGTDTQYFGPGTRLTVL.

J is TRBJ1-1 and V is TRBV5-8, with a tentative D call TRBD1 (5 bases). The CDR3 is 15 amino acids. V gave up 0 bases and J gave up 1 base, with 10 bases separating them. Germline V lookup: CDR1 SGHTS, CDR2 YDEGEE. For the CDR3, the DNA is TGTGCCAGCAGCTTGGAGGGTGGGGCGAACACTGAAGCTTTCTTT. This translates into CASSLEGGANTEAFF.

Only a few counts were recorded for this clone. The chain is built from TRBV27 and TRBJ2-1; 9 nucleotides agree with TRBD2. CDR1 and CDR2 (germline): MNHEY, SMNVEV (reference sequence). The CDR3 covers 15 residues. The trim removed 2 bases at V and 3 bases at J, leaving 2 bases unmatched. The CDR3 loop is CASSLLSGGYNEQFF. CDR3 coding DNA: TGTGCCAGCAGTTTACTTAGCGGGGGCTACAATGAGCAGTTCTTC.

The CDR3: CASSSLPGLRETQYF. CDR3 in DNA: TGTGCCAGCAGTTCCCTACCGGGACTAAGGGAGACCCAGTACTTC. The chain couples TRBV27 to TRBJ2-5; TRBD2 matches at 7 bases. The germline V gene has CDR1 MNHEY and CDR2 SMNVEV (reference sequence). V shed 4 bases, J shed 5 bases, and the junction held 10 bases outside the gene matches. The CDR3 extends over 15 amino acids.

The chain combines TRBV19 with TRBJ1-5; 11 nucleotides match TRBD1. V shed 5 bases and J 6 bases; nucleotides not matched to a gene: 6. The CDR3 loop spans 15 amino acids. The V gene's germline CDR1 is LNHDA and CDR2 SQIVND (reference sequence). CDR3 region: CASSPRTGGGQPQHF. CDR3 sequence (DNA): TGTGCCAGTAGTCCCCGGACAGGGGGCGGTCAGCCCCAGCATTTT.

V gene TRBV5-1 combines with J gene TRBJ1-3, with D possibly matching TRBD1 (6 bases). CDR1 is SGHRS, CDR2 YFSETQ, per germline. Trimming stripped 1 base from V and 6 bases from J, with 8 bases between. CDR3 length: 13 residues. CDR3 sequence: CASSLTGINTIYF. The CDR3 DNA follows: TGCGCCAGCAGCTTGACAGGGATAAACACCATATATTTT.

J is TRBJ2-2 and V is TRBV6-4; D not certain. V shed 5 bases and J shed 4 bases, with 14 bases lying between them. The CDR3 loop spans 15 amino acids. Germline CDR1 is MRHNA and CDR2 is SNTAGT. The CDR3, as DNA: TGTGCCAGCAGTCTAGAAAGCGAGATCACCGGGGAGCTGTTTTTT. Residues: CASSLESEITGELFF.

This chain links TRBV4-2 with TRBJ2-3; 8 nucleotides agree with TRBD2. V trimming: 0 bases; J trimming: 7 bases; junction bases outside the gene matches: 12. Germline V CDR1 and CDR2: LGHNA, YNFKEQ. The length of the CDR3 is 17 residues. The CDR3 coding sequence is TGTGCCAGCAGCCAAGATTGGGCAGCGGGAGCAGGATATACGCAGTATTTT. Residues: CASSQDWAAGAGYTQYF.

The DNA of the CDR3 is TGCGCCAGCAGCCAAGGACTAGCGGGGGTCTACGAGCAGTACTTC. This codes for CASSQGLAGVYEQYF. This chain joins TRBV4-1 and TRBJ2-7; TRBD2 aligns across 12 bases. The CDR3 length is 15 residues. Trimming took 1 base from V and 3 from J; bases not matched to a gene: 1. Germline values: CDR1 MGHRA, CDR2 YSYEKL.

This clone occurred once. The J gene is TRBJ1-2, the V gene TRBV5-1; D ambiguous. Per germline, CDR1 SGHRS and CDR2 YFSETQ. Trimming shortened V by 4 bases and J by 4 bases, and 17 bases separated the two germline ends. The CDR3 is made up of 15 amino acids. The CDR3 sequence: CASSPGIPPGYGYTF. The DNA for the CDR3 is TGCGCCAGCAGCCCGGGCATACCCCCGGGCTATGGCTACACCTTC.

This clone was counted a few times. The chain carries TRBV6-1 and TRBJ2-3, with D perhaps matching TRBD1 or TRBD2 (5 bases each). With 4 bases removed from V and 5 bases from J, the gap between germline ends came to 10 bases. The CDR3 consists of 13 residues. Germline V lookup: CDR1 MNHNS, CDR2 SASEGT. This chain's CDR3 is CASSVGGGDTQYF. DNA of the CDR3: TGTGCCAGCAGTGTTGGGGGTGGAGATACGCAGTATTTT.

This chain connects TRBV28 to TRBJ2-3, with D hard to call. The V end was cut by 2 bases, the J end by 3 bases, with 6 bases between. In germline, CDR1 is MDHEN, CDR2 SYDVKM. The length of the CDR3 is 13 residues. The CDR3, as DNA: TGTGCCAGCAGTTTACTGGGGACAGATACGCAGTATTTT. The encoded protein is CASSLLGTDTQYF.

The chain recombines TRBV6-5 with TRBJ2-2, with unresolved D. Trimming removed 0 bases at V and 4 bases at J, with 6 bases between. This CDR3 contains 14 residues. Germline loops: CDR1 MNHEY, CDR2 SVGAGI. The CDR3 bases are TGTGCCAGCAGTTACTCTCGGGTCACCGGGGAGCTGTTTTTT. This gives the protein CASSYSRVTGELFF.

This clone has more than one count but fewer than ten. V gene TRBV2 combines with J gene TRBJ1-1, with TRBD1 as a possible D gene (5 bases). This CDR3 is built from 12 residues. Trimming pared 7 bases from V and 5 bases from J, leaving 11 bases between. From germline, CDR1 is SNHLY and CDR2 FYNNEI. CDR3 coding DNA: TGTGCCAGCATTGGGGGAGGAACTGAAGCTTTCTTT. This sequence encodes CASIGGGTEAFF.

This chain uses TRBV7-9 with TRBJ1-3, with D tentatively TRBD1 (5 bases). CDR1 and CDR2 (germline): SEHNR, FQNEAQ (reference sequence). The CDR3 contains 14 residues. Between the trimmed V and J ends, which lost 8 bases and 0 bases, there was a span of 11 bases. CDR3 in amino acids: CASGRGISGNTIYF. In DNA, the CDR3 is TGTGCCAGCGGGCGGGGGATCTCTGGAAACACCATATATTTT.

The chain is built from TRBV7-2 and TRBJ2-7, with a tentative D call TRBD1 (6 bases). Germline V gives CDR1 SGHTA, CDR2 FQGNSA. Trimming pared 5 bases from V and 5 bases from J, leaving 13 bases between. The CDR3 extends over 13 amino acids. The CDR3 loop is CASSLIQGNEQYF. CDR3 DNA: TGTGCCAGCAGCCTGATACAGGGTAACGAGCAGTACTTC.

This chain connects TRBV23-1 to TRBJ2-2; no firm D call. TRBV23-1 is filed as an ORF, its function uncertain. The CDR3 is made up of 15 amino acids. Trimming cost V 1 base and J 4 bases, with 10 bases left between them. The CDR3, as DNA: TGCGCCAGCAGTCAATATGGCAGGTCCACCGGGGAGCTGTTTTTT. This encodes CASSQYGRSTGELFF.